Presented here are 2 T cell receptor beta chains from one specimen sequenced in a study of blood T cells in healthy people across ages. Through a sample-barcoded 5' primer and a J-beta primer mix, a second PCR was run for roughly 7 to 11 cycles. TCRdb re-called the 5' RACE reads through MiXCR, storing one row per CDR3 protein. The table lists roughly 1.4 million distinct CDR3 sequences, 59% of them singletons. The material sequenced was blood. Every receptor here comes from a man younger than 35 in good health.

The sample holds a few counts of this clonotype. The V call is TRBV3-1, the J call TRBJ2-1, with D perhaps TRBD2 (5 bases). The CDR3 contains 15 residues. Trimming shortened V by 1 base and J by 7 bases, and 14 bases separated the two germline ends. Germline V gene sequence: CDR1 LGHDT, CDR2 YNNKEL (reference sequence). CDR3 region: CASSQGLKRTNEQFF. The CDR3 DNA reads TGTGCCAGCAGCCAAGGACTAAAGAGGACGAATGAGCAGTTCTTC.

The V and J genes are TRBV2 and TRBJ2-7, with D possibly TRBD2 on 5 matching bases. This CDR3 has 11 amino acids. Trimming removed 6 bases from V and 9 bases from J, with 12 bases in between. Germline V CDR1 and CDR2: SNHLY, FYNNEI. The CDR3 loop is CASRSPRGQYF. CDR3 sequence (DNA): TGTGCCAGCAGGTCTCCCCGGGGGCAGTACTTC. The whole variable domain, remainder taken from reference TRBV2 and TRBJ2-7, is EPEVTQTPSHQVTQMGQEVILRCVPISNHLYFYWYRQILGQKVEFLVSFYNNEISEKSEIFDDQFSVERPDGSNFTLKIRSTKLEDSAMYFCASRSPRGQYFGPGTRLTVT.